What follows are 14 T cell receptor beta chains derived from one specimen sequenced in a study of early T cells in non-severe SARS-CoV-2 infection (dated by TCRdb to the early 2020s). The library relied on 5' RACE. The sequencer listed for this sample is NextSeq 500. TCRdb itself trimmed the public reads at Q25 with fastp, ran MiXCR and retained productive beta chains. Rows with a matching CDR3 protein are joined into one entry that keeps the most common DNA and genes. A total of about 77,000 distinct CDR3 sequences appear in this sample, approximately 16% of them only once. Approximately 2.9% of the sample goes to the ten largest clones. Input material: whole blood. These receptors all come from an adult who was a healthcare worker with PCR-confirmed SARS-CoV-2 infection or an uninfected control (not recorded which).

This clonotype turned up a few times. The chain couples TRBV2 to TRBJ2-5; 10 bases are a match to TRBD2. The CDR3 sequence is 16 residues long. Germline V gives CDR1 SNHLY, CDR2 FYNNEI. J was trimmed by 2 bases and V by 4 bases; bases with no gene match: 7. CDR3 in amino acids: CASSGSGTSVQETQYF. The CDR3 DNA is TGTGCCAGCAGTGGCTCCGGGACTAGCGTGCAAGAGACCCAGTACTTC.

This chain links TRBV18 with TRBJ2-7; D ambiguous. CDR3 size: 13 residues. Germline-derived CDR1 and CDR2 are KGHSH and LQKENI. Deletions cut 2 bases from V and 1 base from J, with 6 bases between. Here the CDR3 reads CASSPFMSYEQYF. The CDR3 bases are TGTGCCAGCTCACCATTCATGTCCTACGAGCAGTACTTC.

This clonotype turned up a few times. The rearrangement uses TRBV20-1 and TRBJ1-6, with no clear D. V dropped 5 bases and J dropped 1 base, with 15 bases sitting between them. Per germline, CDR1 DFQATT and CDR2 SNEGSKA (reference sequence). CDR3 length: 16 residues. The DNA for the CDR3 is TGCAGTGCTGCAAGAACGGGTGGATCCTATAATTCACCCCTCCACTTT. It is translated as CSAARTGGSYNSPLHF.

There are a few counts of this clonotype. The rearrangement links TRBV7-9 to TRBJ2-1, with D maybe TRBD2 (5 bases). V was pared by 2 bases and J by 5 bases, with 7 bases between. Germline V gene data show CDR1 as SEHNR and CDR2 as FQNEAQ (reference sequence). This CDR3 spans 13 amino acids. CDR3 in DNA: TGTGCCAGCAGCTTACGGGGTGACAATGAGCAGTTCTTC. It is translated as CASSLRGDNEQFF.

This clonotype was counted between two and nine times. This chain uses TRBV12-3 or TRBV12-4 with TRBJ2-3, with 7 bases lining up with TRBD2. J was trimmed by 3 bases and V by 6 bases; bases with no gene match: 6. The CDR3 has 14 amino acids. DNA of the CDR3: TGTGCCAGCAGCCTCGGGACTACAACAGATACGCAGTATTTT. Its translation is CASSLGTTTDTQYF.

V gene TRBV28 combines with J gene TRBJ2-7, with 13 bases fitting TRBD2. The germline gives CDR1 MDHEN, CDR2 SYDVKM. The CDR3 totals 15 residues. The V segment lost 6 bases and the J segment 5 bases; nucleotides outside the gene matches: 7. Written as DNA, the CDR3 is TGTGCCAGCAGAATCCGGACTAGCGGGGGTCACGAGCAGTACTTC. Its translation: CASRIRTSGGHEQYF. The full variable domain, its missing parts supplied by reference TRBV28 and TRBJ2-7, is DVKVTQSSRYLVKRTGEKVFLECVQDMDHENMFWYRQDPGLGLRLIYFSYDVKMKEKGDIPEGYSVSREKKERFSLILESASTNQTSMYLCASRIRTSGGHEQYFGPGTRLTVT.

The rearrangement uses TRBV28 and TRBJ2-1, with 7 nucleotides matching TRBD1. Germline V CDR1 and CDR2: MDHEN, SYDVKM. The trim removed 5 bases at V and 14 bases at J, leaving 9 bases unmatched. The CDR3 runs 12 residues. The CDR3 nucleotides read TGTGCCAGCAGTAATAGACAGGGCGGAGAGTTCTTC. Encoded protein: CASSNRQGGEFF.

The genes are TRBV7-9 and TRBJ2-5; TRBD1 matches at 10 bases. V was pared by 4 bases and J by 1 base, with 6 bases of the junction left unmatched. The CDR3 extends over 16 amino acids. CDR1 is SEHNR, CDR2 FQNEAQ, per germline (reference sequence). Here the CDR3 reads CASSSPGQGPQETQYF. The CDR3 bases are TGTGCCAGCAGCTCGCCGGGACAGGGGCCCCAAGAGACCCAGTACTTC.

This clonotype was observed a single time. The V and J genes are TRBV30 and TRBJ2-3; 9 bases map to TRBD2. This CDR3 comprises 17 residues. Germline trimming cut 4 bases from V and 0 bases from J; bases unmatched to any gene: 11. CDR1 is GTSNPN, CDR2 SVGIG, per germline (reference sequence). The CDR3 DNA follows: TGTGCCTGGACGTTGTCACCTAGCGGGACTAGCACAGATACGCAGTATTTT. Protein product: CAWTLSPSGTSTDTQYF.

The chain has TRBV11-2 and TRBJ2-7; 8 positions match TRBD2. There are 15 residues in the CDR3. Germline CDR1 and CDR2: SGHAT and FQNNGV. V lost 2 bases to trimming and J lost 7 bases; unmatched junction nucleotides: 10. The CDR3 DNA is TGTGCCAGCAGCTTACCAACGGGAGGGCCGTGGGAGCAGTACTTC. It is translated as CASSLPTGGPWEQYF.

The chain employs TRBV10-2 and TRBJ1-1; D might be TRBD1 (5 bases). This CDR3 spans 12 amino acids. The germline CDR1 and CDR2 sequences are WSHSY and SAAADI. Trimming stripped 4 bases from V and 5 bases from J, with 8 bases between. In DNA, the CDR3 is TGCGCCAGCAGTGTTGGGGGTACTGAAGCTTTCTTT. It is translated as CASSVGGTEAFF.

The genes are TRBV5-1 and TRBJ2-7; D gene uncertain. Germline V gives CDR1 SGHRS, CDR2 YFSETQ. V was clipped by 1 base and J by 2 bases, with 7 bases between them. The CDR3 is made up of 13 amino acids. CDR3 DNA sequence: TGCGCCAGCAGCTTGTCCGATGCCTACGAGCAGTACTTC. Encoded protein: CASSLSDAYEQYF.

Note on this clonotype: Germline is not matched at one junction end, which may reflect a read error. The chain recombines TRBV28 with TRBJ1-4; D call uncertain. This CDR3 region has 15 residues. CDR1 and CDR2 from the germline V gene are MDHEN and SYDVKM. CDR3 sequence (DNA): TGTGCCAGCAGTGGGAAGGATGCAACTAAAGAAAAACTGTTTTTT. This codes for CASSGKDATKEKLFF. The full variable domain, with the rest looked up from reference TRBV28 and TRBJ1-4, is DVKVTQSSRYLVKRTGEKVFLECVQDMDHENMFWYRQDPGLGLRLIYFSYDVKMKEKGDIPEGYSVSREKKERFSLILESASTNQTSMYLCASSGKDATKEKLFFGSGTQLSVL.

This rearrangement joins TRBV5-4 to TRBJ2-2; D gene ambiguous. CDR1 and CDR2 from the germline V gene are SGHNT and YYREEE (reference sequence). The V and J ends lost 1 base and 6 bases respectively, with 10 bases between them. This CDR3 has 14 amino acids. In DNA, the CDR3 is TGTGCCAGCAGCTTGCTCCCAGTGGCCGGGGAGCTGTTTTTT. It yields the protein CASSLLPVAGELFF.